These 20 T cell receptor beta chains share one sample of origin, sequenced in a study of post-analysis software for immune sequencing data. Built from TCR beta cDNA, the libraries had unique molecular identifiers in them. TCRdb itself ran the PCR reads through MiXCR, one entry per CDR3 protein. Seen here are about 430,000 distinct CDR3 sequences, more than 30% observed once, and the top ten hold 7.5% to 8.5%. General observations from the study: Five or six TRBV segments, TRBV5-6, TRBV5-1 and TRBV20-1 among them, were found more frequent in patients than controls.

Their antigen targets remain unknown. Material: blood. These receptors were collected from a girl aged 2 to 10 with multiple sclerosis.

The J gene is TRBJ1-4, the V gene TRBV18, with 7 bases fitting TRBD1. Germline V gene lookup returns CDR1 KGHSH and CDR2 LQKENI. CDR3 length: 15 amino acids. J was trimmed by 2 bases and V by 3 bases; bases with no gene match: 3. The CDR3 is CASSPRQGTNEKLFF. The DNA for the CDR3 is TGTGCCAGCTCACCTCGACAGGGTACTAATGAAAAACTGTTTTTT. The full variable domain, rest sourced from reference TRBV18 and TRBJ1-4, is NAGVMQNPRHLVRRRGQEARLRCSPMKGHSHVYWYRQLPEEGLKFMVYLQKENIIDESGMPKERFSAEFPKEGPSILRIQQVVRGDSAAYFCASSPRQGTNEKLFFGSGTQLSVL.

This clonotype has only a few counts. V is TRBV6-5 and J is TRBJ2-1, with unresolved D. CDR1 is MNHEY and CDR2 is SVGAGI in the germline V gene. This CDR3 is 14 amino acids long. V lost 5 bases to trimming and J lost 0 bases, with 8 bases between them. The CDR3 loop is CASSERSSYNEQFF. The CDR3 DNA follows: TGTGCCAGCAGTGAAAGGAGCTCCTACAATGAGCAGTTCTTC.

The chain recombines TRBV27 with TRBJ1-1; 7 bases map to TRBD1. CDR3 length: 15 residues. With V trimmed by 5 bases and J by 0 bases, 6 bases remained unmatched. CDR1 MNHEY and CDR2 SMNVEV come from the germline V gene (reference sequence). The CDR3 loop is CASSARQGMNTEAFF. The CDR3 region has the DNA TGTGCCAGCAGTGCCCGACAGGGCATGAACACTGAAGCTTTCTTT.

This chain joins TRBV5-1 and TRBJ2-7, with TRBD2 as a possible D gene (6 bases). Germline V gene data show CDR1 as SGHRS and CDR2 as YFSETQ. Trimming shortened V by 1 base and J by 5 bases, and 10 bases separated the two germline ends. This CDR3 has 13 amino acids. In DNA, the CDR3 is TGCGCCAGCAGCTTGTTTTGGGGGGACGAGCAGTACTTC. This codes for CASSLFWGDEQYF.

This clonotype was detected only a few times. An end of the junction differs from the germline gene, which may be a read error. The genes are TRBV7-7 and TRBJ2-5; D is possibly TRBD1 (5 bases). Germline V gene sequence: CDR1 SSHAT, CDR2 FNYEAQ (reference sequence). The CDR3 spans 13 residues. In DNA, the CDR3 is TGTGCTAGCAGCTTAGACCAGGGCGATGAGCAGTACTTC. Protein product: CASSLDQGDEQYF.

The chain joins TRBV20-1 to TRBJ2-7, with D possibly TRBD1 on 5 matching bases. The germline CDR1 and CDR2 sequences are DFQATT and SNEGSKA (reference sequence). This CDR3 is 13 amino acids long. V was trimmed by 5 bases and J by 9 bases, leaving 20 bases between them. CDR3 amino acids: CSALGHLGEGQYF. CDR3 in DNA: TGCAGTGCTTTAGGACACCTCGGAGAAGGGCAGTACTTC.

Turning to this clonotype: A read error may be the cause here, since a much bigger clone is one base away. The CDR3 region has the DNA TGCAGCGTTGAGAAGGGAAGCTATGGCTACACCTTC. It is translated as CSVEKGSYGYTF. The gene calls are TRBV29-1 and TRBJ1-2; D is unresolved. The CDR3 is 12 amino acids. The germline gives CDR1 SQVTM, CDR2 ANQGSEA. V lost 3 bases, J lost 4 bases, and 9 bases lay in between. The full variable domain, completed using reference TRBV29-1 and TRBJ1-2, is SAVISQKPSRDICQRGTSLTIQCQVDSQVTMMFWYRQQPGQSLTLIATANQGSEATYESGFVIDKFPISRPNLTFSTLTVSNMSPEDSSIYLCSVEKGSYGYTFGSGTRLTVV.

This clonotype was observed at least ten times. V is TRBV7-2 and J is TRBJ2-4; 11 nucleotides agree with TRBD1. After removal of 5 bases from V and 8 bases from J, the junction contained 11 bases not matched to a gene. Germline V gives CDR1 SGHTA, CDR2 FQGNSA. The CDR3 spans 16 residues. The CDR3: CASSIPEGTGGHIQYF. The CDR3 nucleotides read TGTGCCAGCAGCATCCCCGAGGGGACAGGGGGACACATTCAGTACTTC.

The CDR3: CSARDWQGNSNQPQHF. CDR3 coding DNA: TGCAGTGCTAGAGATTGGCAGGGGAATAGCAATCAGCCCCAGCATTTT. The chain uses TRBV20-1 and TRBJ1-5; D is possibly TRBD1 (6 bases). The CDR3 consists of 16 residues. Trimming stripped 0 bases from V and 0 bases from J, with 12 bases between. Germline V gene sequence: CDR1 DFQATT, CDR2 SNEGSKA (reference sequence).

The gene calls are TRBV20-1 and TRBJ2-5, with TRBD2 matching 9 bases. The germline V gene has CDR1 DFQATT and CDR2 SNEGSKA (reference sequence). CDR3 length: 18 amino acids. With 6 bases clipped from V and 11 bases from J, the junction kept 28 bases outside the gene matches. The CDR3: CSASPPGSGSLNTYEQYF. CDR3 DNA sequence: TGCAGTGCCTCGCCGCCCGGTAGCGGGAGTCTAAACACCTATGAGCAGTACTTC.

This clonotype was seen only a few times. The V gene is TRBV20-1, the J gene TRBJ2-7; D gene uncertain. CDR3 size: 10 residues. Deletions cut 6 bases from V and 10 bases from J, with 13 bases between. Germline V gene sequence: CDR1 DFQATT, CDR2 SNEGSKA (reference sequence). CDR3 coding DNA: TGCAGTGCCAGCCGTAGGGCCCAGTACTTC. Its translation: CSASRRAQYF.

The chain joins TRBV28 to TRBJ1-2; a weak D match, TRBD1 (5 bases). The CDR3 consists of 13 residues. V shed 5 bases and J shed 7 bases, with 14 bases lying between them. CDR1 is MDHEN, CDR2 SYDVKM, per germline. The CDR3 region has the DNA TGTGCCAGCAGTAATAGGGGCGGTCTTGGCTACACCTTC. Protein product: CASSNRGGLGYTF.

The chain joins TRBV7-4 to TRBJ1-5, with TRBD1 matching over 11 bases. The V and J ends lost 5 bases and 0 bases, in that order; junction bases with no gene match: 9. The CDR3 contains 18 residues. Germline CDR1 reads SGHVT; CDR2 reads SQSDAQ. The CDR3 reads CASSRTGGRPYSNQPQHF. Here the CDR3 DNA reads TGTGCCAGCAGCCGGACAGGGGGCAGGCCTTATAGCAATCAGCCCCAGCATTTT.

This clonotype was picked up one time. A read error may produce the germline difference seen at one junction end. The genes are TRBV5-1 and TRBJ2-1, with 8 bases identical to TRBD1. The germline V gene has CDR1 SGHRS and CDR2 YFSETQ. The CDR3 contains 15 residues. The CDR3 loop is CTSTAGTGNYHEQFF. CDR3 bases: TGCACCAGCACCGCCGGGACAGGTAACTACCATGAGCAGTTCTTC.

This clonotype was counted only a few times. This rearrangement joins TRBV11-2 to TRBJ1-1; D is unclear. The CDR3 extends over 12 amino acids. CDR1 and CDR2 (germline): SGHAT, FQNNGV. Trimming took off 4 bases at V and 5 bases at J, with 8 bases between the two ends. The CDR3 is CASSSRLTEAFF. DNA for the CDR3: TGTGCCAGCAGCTCCAGACTGACTGAAGCTTTCTTT.

CDR3 sequence: CASSLGLPGQGHYEQYF. For the CDR3, the DNA is TGTGCCAGCAGCTTAGGGCTCCCGGGACAAGGACATTACGAGCAGTACTTC. J is TRBJ2-7 and V is TRBV11-2; D is possibly TRBD1 (6 bases). Germline V gene lookup returns CDR1 SGHAT and CDR2 FQNNGV. There are 17 residues in the CDR3. Deletions cut 1 base from V and 4 bases from J, with 20 bases between. The full variable domain, with the rest looked up from reference TRBV11-2 and TRBJ2-7, is EAGVAQSPRYKIIEKRQSVAFWCNPISGHATLYWYQQILGQGPKLLIQFQNNGVVDDSQLPKDRFSAERLKGVDSTLKIQPAKLEDSAVYLCASSLGLPGQGHYEQYFGPGTRLTVT.

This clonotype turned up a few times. This CDR3 reads CASSGMGFGGEQYF. In nucleotides, the CDR3 is TGTGCCAGCAGTGGAATGGGGTTCGGGGGCGAGCAGTACTTC. The chain uses TRBV27 and TRBJ2-5, with D possibly matching TRBD2 (6 bases). The J call could be wrong; TRBJ2-7 is a better fit for the DNA end. CDR3 length: 14 amino acids. Germline V gene lookup returns CDR1 MNHEY and CDR2 SMNVEV (reference sequence).

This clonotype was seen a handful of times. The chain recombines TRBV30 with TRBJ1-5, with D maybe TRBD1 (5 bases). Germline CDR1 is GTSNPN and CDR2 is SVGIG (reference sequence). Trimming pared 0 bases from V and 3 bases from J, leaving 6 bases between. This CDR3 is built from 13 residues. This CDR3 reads CAWSVGDNQPQHF. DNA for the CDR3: TGTGCCTGGAGTGTAGGGGACAATCAGCCCCAGCATTTT.

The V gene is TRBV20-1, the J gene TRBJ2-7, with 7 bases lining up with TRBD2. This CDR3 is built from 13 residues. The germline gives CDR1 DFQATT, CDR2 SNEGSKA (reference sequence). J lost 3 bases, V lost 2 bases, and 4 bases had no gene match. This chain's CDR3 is CSARRDYYYEQYF. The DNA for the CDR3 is TGCAGTGCTAGACGGGACTATTACTACGAGCAGTACTTC.

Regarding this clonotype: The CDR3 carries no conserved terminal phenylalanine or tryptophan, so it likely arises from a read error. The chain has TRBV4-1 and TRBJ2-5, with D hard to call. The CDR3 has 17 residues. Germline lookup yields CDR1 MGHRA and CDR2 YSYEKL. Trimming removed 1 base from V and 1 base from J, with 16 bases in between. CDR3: CASSQGSRYSSQETQYC. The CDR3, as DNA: TGCGCCAGCAGCCAAGGATCCCGATACAGTTCCCAAGAGACCCAGTACTGC.